The next 6 T cell receptor beta chains were all read from a single sample in a study of blood T cell repertoires in COVID-19. This table comes from immunoSEQ multiplex PCR, and its TCRdb copy is limited to in-frame clones, with some not included. Of nearly 110,000 clones in the sample, roughly 83% were seen once. The sample taken for sequencing was peripheral blood. The receptors here all came from a human donor in a cohort sampled during active COVID-19.

This clone has just one count. The V call is TRBV27, the J call TRBJ1-4; TRBD1 matches at 7 bases. CDR3 length equals 22 residues. Per the germline V gene, CDR1 is MNHEY and CDR2 is SMNVEV (reference sequence). Trimming cost V 0 bases and J 6 bases; bases outside gene matches: 25. CDR3: CASSLSVLGRYPARQGDEKLFF. The CDR3 nucleotides are TGTGCCAGCAGTTTATCGGTTTTAGGTCGGTACCCGGCGCGGCAGGGGGATGAAAAACTGTTTTTT.

This clone was detected only a few times. The chain employs TRBV5-4 and TRBJ2-3; 9 bases map to TRBD2. In germline, CDR1 is SGHNT, CDR2 YYREEE (reference sequence). V lost 3 bases to trimming and J lost 3 bases; unmatched junction nucleotides: 11. This CDR3 contains 17 residues. DNA for the CDR3: TGTGCCAGCAGCTCGGCGAAGGAGGCGGGAGGGACAGATACGCAGTATTTT. Its translation is CASSSAKEAGGTDTQYF.

The chain combines TRBV10-3 with TRBJ2-7; 9 bases align to TRBD1. V shed 4 bases and J 6 bases; nucleotides not matched to a gene: 19. The germline V gene encodes CDR1 ENHRY and CDR2 SYGVKD. CDR3 length: 18 amino acids. The CDR3 DNA reads TGTGCCATCAGTGCAAAGGGAGATCTACAGGGGGCTCGTTCCGAGCAGTACTTC. This translates into CAISAKGDLQGARSEQYF.

A remark on this clone: Compared with germline, one end of the junction differs, possibly owing to a read error. V and J are TRBV20-1 and TRBJ1-3; no clear D gene. CDR1 and CDR2 (germline): DFQATT, SNEGSKA (reference sequence). CDR3 length: 10 amino acids. The CDR3 coding sequence is TGCAGTGCCCCCGCCCAGCGGGCCATATTT. Protein: CSAPAQRAIF.

V usage is TRBV4-3 and J usage is TRBJ2-1, with 8 bases aligning to TRBD2. The CDR3 extends over 17 amino acids. Losses at the gene ends were 4 bases for V and 3 bases for J; bases not matched to a gene: 11. Germline V gives CDR1 LGHNA, CDR2 YSLEER. The DNA for the CDR3 is TGCGCCAGCAGCCCCGCGTACGCGGGGGGAATCTACAATGAGCAGTTCTTC. Amino acids: CASSPAYAGGIYNEQFF.

This clone was counted between two and nine times. J is TRBJ2-3 and V is TRBV5-5; 11 bases match TRBD2. The CDR3 sequence is 16 residues long. Trimming cost V 4 bases and J 5 bases; bases outside gene matches: 9. In germline, CDR1 is SGHKS, CDR2 YYEKEE (reference sequence). This CDR3 reads CASSPLAGEGRDTQYF. The DNA for the CDR3 is TGTGCCAGCAGCCCACTAGCGGGAGAAGGACGAGATACGCAGTATTTT.